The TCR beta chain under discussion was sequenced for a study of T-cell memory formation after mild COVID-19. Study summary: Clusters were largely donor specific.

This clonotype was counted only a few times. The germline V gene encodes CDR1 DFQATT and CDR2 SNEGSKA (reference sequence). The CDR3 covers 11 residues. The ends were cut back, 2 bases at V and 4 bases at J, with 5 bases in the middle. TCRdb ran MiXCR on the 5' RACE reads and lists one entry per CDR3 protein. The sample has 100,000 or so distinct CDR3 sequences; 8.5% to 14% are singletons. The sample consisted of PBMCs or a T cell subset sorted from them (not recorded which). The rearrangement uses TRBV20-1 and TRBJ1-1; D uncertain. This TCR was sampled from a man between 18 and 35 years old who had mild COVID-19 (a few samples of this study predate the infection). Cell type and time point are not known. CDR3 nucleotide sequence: TGCAGTGCTAGACAGCTCACTGAAGCTTTCTTT. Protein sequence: CSARQLTEAFF.